What follows is one T cell receptor (beta chain) and its context. The V end was cut by 3 bases, the J end by 4 bases, with 19 bases between. Germline CDR1 KGHSH, CDR2 LQKENI. CDR3 size: 16 residues. Every donor was a healthy person donating bone marrow. These data are taken from a study of cytomegalovirus exposure and HLA in healthy donors. PCR involved 60 Vbeta and 13 Jbeta primers. Some clones are missing from TCRdb's copy, which holds only in-frame ones; the method was immunoSEQ multiplex PCR. The sample consists of about 100,000 clones, about four fifths of them appearing once. Sequenced material: PBMCs. The chain uses TRBV18 and TRBJ2-7; TRBD2 is a possible D gene (6 bases). This TCR came from a man in his thirties or forties in good health and CMV-seronegative. The chain's CDR3 is CASSPLPPGLIYEQYF. CDR3 sequence (DNA): TGTGCCAGCTCACCTCTTCCACCGGGACTTATATACGAGCAGTACTTC.